The next 30 T cell receptor beta chains were all read from a single sample in a study of T cell responses to AZD1222 COVID-19 vaccine. The repertoire was sequenced with immunoSEQ multiplex PCR; TCRdb's copy has only in-frame clones and lacks some. Of approximately 99,000 clones in the sample, just over 85% were seen once. Sequenced material: peripheral blood, taken on day 0 of AZD1222 vaccination. These receptors came from an adult in good health.

The rearrangement links TRBV5-1 to TRBJ2-2, with 8 positions matching TRBD1. Germline V gene sequence: CDR1 SGHRS, CDR2 YFSETQ. The CDR3 runs to 15 residues. V trimming: 8 bases; J trimming: 6 bases; junction bases outside the gene matches: 12. The CDR3 protein is CASKPGQVNAGELFF. CDR3 DNA: TGCGCCAGTAAACCGGGACAGGTAAACGCCGGGGAGCTGTTTTTT. The whole variable domain, filled in from reference TRBV5-1 and TRBJ2-2, reads KAGVTQTPRYLIKTRGQQVTLSCSPISGHRSVSWYQQTPGQGLQFLFEYFSETQRNKGNFPGRFSGRQFSNSRSEMNVSTLELGDSALYLCASKPGQVNAGELFFGEGSRLTVL.

The V call is TRBV19, the J call TRBJ2-7; 7 nucleotides line up with TRBD1. V was clipped by 7 bases and J by 2 bases; unmatched bases: 11. The CDR3 contains 15 residues. Germline loops: CDR1 LNHDA, CDR2 SQIVND (reference sequence). The CDR3 sequence: CASTPGQTNTYEQYF. In nucleotides, the CDR3 is TGTGCCAGTACCCCGGGACAGACGAATACCTACGAGCAGTACTTC. The full variable domain, in which reference TRBV19 and TRBJ2-7 provide the parts outside the CDR3, is DGGITQSPKYLFRKEGQNVTLSCEQNLNHDAMYWYRQDPGQGLRLIYYSQIVNDFQKGDIAEGYSVSREKKESFPLTVTSAQKNPTAFYLCASTPGQTNTYEQYFGPGTRLTVT.

The chain recombines TRBV7-2 with TRBJ1-1, with D maybe TRBD1 (6 bases). The CDR3 loop spans 13 amino acids. In germline, CDR1 is SGHTA, CDR2 FQGNSA. The V end lost 1 base, the J end lost 8 bases, and 11 bases lay between the germline ends. The CDR3 sequence is CASSLGQAFEAFF. CDR3 coding DNA: TGTGCCAGCAGCTTAGGACAGGCCTTCGAAGCTTTCTTT.

This chain joins TRBV13 and TRBJ2-5, with 14 bases fitting TRBD2. Trimming cost V 8 bases and J 4 bases; bases outside gene matches: 21. Per the germline V gene, CDR1 is PRHDT and CDR2 is FYEKMQ (reference sequence). The CDR3 covers 20 residues. The CDR3 DNA reads as TGTGCCAGCCGAGAAACTTACAGGGTGACTAGCGGGGGGGCCCCAGAGACCCAGTACTTC. Its translation is CASRETYRVTSGGAPETQYF.

The chain is built from TRBV2 and TRBJ2-5; TRBD1 matches at 7 bases. Matching the DNA end better, TRBJ2-7 makes the J call doubtful. This CDR3 region has 15 residues. From germline, CDR1 is SNHLY and CDR2 FYNNEI. As DNA, the CDR3 is TGTGCCAGCAGTCCGGACAGGACCGAGTTCTACGAGCAGTACTTC. Translated, it gives CASSPDRTEFYEQYF.

The DNA for the CDR3 is TGTGCCAGCAGTCCGACAGGGGTGGAAAAACTGTTTTTT. Its protein is CASSPTGVEKLFF. The chain uses TRBV7-9 and TRBJ1-4; 8 positions match TRBD1. Trimming took 6 bases from V and 8 from J; bases not matched to a gene: 5. The CDR3 covers 13 residues. Germline assignment: CDR1 SEHNR and CDR2 FQNEAQ (reference sequence).

V gene TRBV30 combines with J gene TRBJ1-2; weak D call: TRBD1 (6 bases). CDR3 length: 13 amino acids. V was shortened by 5 bases and J by 8 bases, with 18 bases between the two germline ends. Germline CDR1 GTSNPN, CDR2 SVGIG (reference sequence). The CDR3 DNA sequence: TGTGCCTGGTCCTTGGGGGCCACGATCGGCTACACCTTC. Its protein is CAWSLGATIGYTF.

V and J are TRBV28 and TRBJ2-3; D possibly corresponds to TRBD1 (6 bases). With 9 bases removed from V and 4 bases from J, the gap between germline ends came to 20 bases. Germline CDR1 reads MDHEN; CDR2 reads SYDVKM. This CDR3 comprises 15 residues. Written as DNA, the CDR3 is TGTGCCAGTGTAGGGGGTCCCAACCCCCCAGATACGCAGTATTTT. Its translation is CASVGGPNPPDTQYF.

The gene calls are TRBV5-4 and TRBJ1-2; D not certain. Per the germline V gene, CDR1 is SGHNT and CDR2 is YYREEE (reference sequence). Trimming took 0 bases from V and 4 from J, leaving 13 bases between them. The CDR3 contains 15 residues. CDR3 loop: CASSLEAKRGYGYTF. CDR3 coding DNA: TGTGCCAGCAGCTTGGAGGCAAAACGAGGCTATGGCTACACCTTC.

The chain is built from TRBV7-9 and TRBJ2-7; the match to TRBD2 covers 7 bases. V lost 5 bases, J lost 5 bases, and 18 bases stayed unmatched. Per germline, CDR1 SEHNR and CDR2 FQNEAQ (reference sequence). CDR3 length: 17 amino acids. In nucleotides, the CDR3 is TGTGCCAGCAGCGTAACGGGTCAGACTAGCTTCGGGAACGAGCAGTACTTC. This encodes CASSVTGQTSFGNEQYF.

The chain has TRBV3-1 (or the pseudogene TRBV3-2) and TRBJ1-1, with D possibly TRBD1 on 5 matching bases. Per germline, CDR1 LGHDT and CDR2 YNNKEL (reference sequence). The CDR3 covers 16 residues. V was shortened by 4 bases and J by 6 bases, with 21 bases between the two germline ends. CDR3 in DNA: TGTGCCAGCAGCCCCCCGAATGATGGGGGAATTGCTGAAGCTTTCTTT. It specifies CASSPPNDGGIAEAFF.

The chain employs TRBV11-2 and TRBJ2-3, with unresolved D. The ends were cut back, 2 bases at V and 2 bases at J, with 17 bases in the middle. Germline loops: CDR1 SGHAT, CDR2 FQNNGV. The CDR3 totals 17 residues. The DNA of the CDR3 is TGTGCCAGCAGCTTAATTGTAGGGATAGGTGTCACAGATACGCAGTATTTT. Encoded protein: CASSLIVGIGVTDTQYF. The entire variable domain, with the rest obtained from reference TRBV11-2 and TRBJ2-3, is as follows: EAGVAQSPRYKIIEKRQSVAFWCNPISGHATLYWYQQILGQGPKLLIQFQNNGVVDDSQLPKDRFSAERLKGVDSTLKIQPAKLEDSAVYLCASSLIVGIGVTDTQYFGPGTRLTVL.

This sequence joins TRBV5-1 and TRBJ2-1; TRBD1 is a possible D gene (6 bases). The CDR3 runs 14 residues. CDR1 SGHRS and CDR2 YFSETQ come from the germline V gene. The V gene lost 4 bases and the J gene lost 6 bases, with 14 bases spanning the gap. The CDR3 coding sequence is TGCGCCAGCAGCCTGGAACAGGGATTCAATGAGCAGTTCTTC. Protein sequence: CASSLEQGFNEQFF.

V usage is TRBV2 and J usage is TRBJ2-3; the match to TRBD2 covers 8 bases. The V gene end was trimmed by 8 bases and the J gene end by 2 bases; junction bases not matched to a gene: 9. This CDR3 spans 15 amino acids. The germline V gene encodes CDR1 SNHLY and CDR2 FYNNEI. CDR3 region: CASAVTSGYTDTQYF. CDR3 in DNA: TGTGCCAGCGCGGTAACTAGCGGATACACAGATACGCAGTATTTT.

The chain carries TRBV3-1 (or the pseudogene TRBV3-2) and TRBJ2-3; 8 bases align to TRBD2. V dropped 6 bases and J dropped 6; count of bases not matched to a gene: 11. Germline V lookup: CDR1 LGHDT, CDR2 YNNKEL (reference sequence). This CDR3 is built from 15 residues. CDR3 loop: CASRHQAGGPDTQYF. The CDR3 nucleotides read TGTGCCAGCAGACATCAGGCGGGGGGCCCTGATACGCAGTATTTT.

Of note for this clone: One end of the junction is discordant with germline, which a read error may explain. CDR3: CAGSPDRGNEKLFF. The CDR3 nucleotides are TGTGCCGGCAGCCCAGACAGGGGTAATGAAAAACTGTTTTTT. The rearrangement joins TRBV7-2 to TRBJ1-4, with 8 bases identical to TRBD1. The CDR3 spans 14 residues. Germline CDR1 SGHTA, CDR2 FQGNSA.

This clone was counted once. This chain connects TRBV5-1 to TRBJ2-7; tentatively, D is TRBD1 (6 bases). The CDR3 runs 14 residues. Germline V CDR1 and CDR2: SGHRS, YFSETQ. V dropped 6 bases and J dropped 3 bases, with 16 bases sitting between them. The DNA for the CDR3 is TGCGCCAGCAAACGCAACACAGGGTACTACGAGCAGTACTTC. As protein: CASKRNTGYYEQYF. The variable domain in full, with the rest retrieved from reference TRBV5-1 and TRBJ2-7, is KAGVTQTPRYLIKTRGQQVTLSCSPISGHRSVSWYQQTPGQGLQFLFEYFSETQRNKGNFPGRFSGRQFSNSRSEMNVSTLELGDSALYLCASKRNTGYYEQYFGPGTRLTVT.

V gene TRBV5-1 combines with J gene TRBJ2-3, with 11 positions matching TRBD2. Germline CDR1 is SGHRS and CDR2 is YFSETQ. CDR3 size: 15 residues. V gave up 5 bases and J gave up 3 bases; unmatched junction bases: 5. CDR3 loop: CASRPGLAETDTQYF. CDR3 coding DNA: TGCGCCAGCAGACCGGGACTAGCGGAGACAGATACGCAGTATTTT. Drawing the rest from reference TRBV5-1 and TRBJ2-3, the complete variable domain is KAGVTQTPRYLIKTRGQQVTLSCSPISGHRSVSWYQQTPGQGLQFLFEYFSETQRNKGNFPGRFSGRQFSNSRSEMNVSTLELGDSALYLCASRPGLAETDTQYFGPGTRLTVL.

The V gene is TRBV5-1, the J gene TRBJ1-1; 7 bases align to TRBD1. CDR1 and CDR2 from the germline V gene are SGHRS and YFSETQ. J lost 4 bases, V lost 3 bases, and 9 bases had no gene match. The CDR3 contains 15 residues. Written as DNA, the CDR3 is TGCGCCAGCAGCTACGAGACAGGGCAGGGCACTGAAGCTTTCTTT. Amino acids: CASSYETGQGTEAFF.

The V call is TRBV7-2, the J call TRBJ1-1, with 8 bases fitting TRBD1. CDR3 length equals 15 residues. In germline, CDR1 is SGHTA, CDR2 FQGNSA. Trimming removed 5 bases from V and 5 bases from J; junction bases left unmatched: 10. CDR3 nucleotides: TGTGCCAGCAGCCCAACCCAGGGGGCGGCAACTGAAGCTTTCTTT. Encoded protein: CASSPTQGAATEAFF.

The J gene is TRBJ1-5, the V gene TRBV2; D remains ambiguous. This CDR3 has 14 amino acids. Germline lookup yields CDR1 SNHLY and CDR2 FYNNEI. Between the trimmed V and J ends, which lost 8 bases and 0 bases, there was a span of 11 bases. The CDR3 DNA reads as TGTGCCAGCCGGCCCCGGTATAGCAATCAGCCCCAGCATTTT. Translating it yields CASRPRYSNQPQHF.

The sample holds a few counts of this clone. The chain links TRBV18 to TRBJ1-2; D perhaps matches TRBD1 (5 bases). Between the trimmed V and J ends, which lost 1 base and 7 bases, there was a span of 22 bases. The CDR3 extends over 17 amino acids. From germline, CDR1 is KGHSH and CDR2 LQKENI. The CDR3 protein is CASSPRRLGAVTIGYTF. The CDR3 DNA follows: TGTGCCAGCTCACCACGTCGATTAGGGGCGGTAACTATTGGCTACACCTTC.

The CDR3 DNA sequence: TGCGCCAGCAGCCAGACGGGTAAGCAGGGTAATGAGCAGTTCTTC. Amino acids: CASSQTGKQGNEQFF. This chain links TRBV4-1 with TRBJ2-1; D may be TRBD1 (5 bases). Trimming removed 3 bases from V and 7 bases from J, with 16 bases in between. This CDR3 is 15 amino acids long. Germline lookup yields CDR1 MGHRA and CDR2 YSYEKL.

The V call is TRBV30, the J call TRBJ1-1; D is unresolved. Germline assignment: CDR1 GTSNPN and CDR2 SVGIG (reference sequence). CDR3 size: 12 residues. Trimming cost V 4 bases and J 0 bases, with 6 bases left between them. The CDR3 sequence: CAWKIMNTEAFF. For the CDR3, the DNA is TGTGCCTGGAAGATCATGAACACTGAAGCTTTCTTT. Full variable domain (missing parts from reference TRBV30 and TRBJ1-1): SQTIHQWPATLVQPVGSPLSLECTVEGTSNPNLYWYRQAAGRGLQLLFYSVGIGQISSEVPQNLSASRPQDRQFILSSKKLLLSDSGFYLCAWKIMNTEAFFGQGTRLTVV.

The chain couples TRBV28 to TRBJ1-1; the D is unclear. CDR1 is MDHEN, CDR2 SYDVKM, per germline. V gave up 2 bases and J gave up 0 bases, with 13 bases separating them. This CDR3 spans 16 amino acids. The DNA of the CDR3 is TGTGCCAGCAGTTTAGACACCCTGGAAATGAACACTGAAGCTTTCTTT. Translation: CASSLDTLEMNTEAFF.

The DNA of the CDR3 is TGTGCCAGCAGTCCCACGCATCCGGGCCTTCTGAGGGGCTACACCTTC. Translation gives CASSPTHPGLLRGYTF. The V call is TRBV28, the J call TRBJ1-2; D gene unclear. CDR3 length equals 16 residues. In germline, CDR1 is MDHEN, CDR2 SYDVKM. Trimming cost V 5 bases and J 8 bases, with 24 bases left between them.

The genes are TRBV19 and TRBJ1-2; a possible D gene is TRBD1 (6 bases). CDR1 LNHDA and CDR2 SQIVND come from the germline V gene (reference sequence). The CDR3 loop spans 15 amino acids. Between the trimmed V and J ends, which lost 3 bases and 2 bases, there was a span of 13 bases. The CDR3 coding sequence is TGTGCCAGTAGTATCAAGGACAGCCTGAACTATGGCTACACCTTC. This encodes CASSIKDSLNYGYTF.

CDR3 amino acids: CASIGQGVGGNTIYF. The DNA of the CDR3 is TGTGCCAGTATCGGACAGGGAGTGGGCGGAAACACCATATATTTT. The chain employs TRBV19 and TRBJ1-3; 8 nucleotides match TRBD1. Germline V lookup: CDR1 LNHDA, CDR2 SQIVND (reference sequence). The CDR3 contains 15 residues. The V and J ends lost 7 bases and 4 bases, in that order; junction bases with no gene match: 9.

This clone occurred a few times. The CDR3 loop is CASSEANRYSGANVLTF. In nucleotides, the CDR3 is TGTGCCAGCAGTGAAGCAAACAGGTACTCTGGGGCCAACGTCCTGACTTTC. The chain links TRBV6-1 to TRBJ2-6; weak D call: TRBD1 (5 bases). The V gene lost 0 bases and the J gene lost 0 bases, with 9 bases spanning the gap. The CDR3 sequence is 17 residues long. Germline V gene data show CDR1 as MNHNS and CDR2 as SASEGT.

The V call is TRBV7-3, the J call TRBJ1-1; tentative D call: TRBD1 (5 bases). The V end lost 7 bases, the J end lost 1 base, and 10 bases lay between the germline ends. Per germline, CDR1 SGHTA and CDR2 FQGTGA. The CDR3 has 13 residues. The CDR3 bases are TGTGCCAGCATGAGGGGAGCGAACACTGAAGCTTTCTTT. Translation gives CASMRGANTEAFF.